These 15 T cell receptor beta chains originate from one sample sequenced in a study of T cells in Graves' hyperthyroidism and ophthalmopathy. The source material, RNA transcripts, was used to amplify TCR beta CDR3 regions. The study used the HTBI primer set for a first-round RT-PCR of the TCR CDR3. One entry per CDR3 protein results from TCRdb running MiXCR on the multiplex PCR reads. The repertoire has roughly 500,000 distinct CDR3 sequences, around a fifth of them found once; the top ten carry around 47%. Sequenced: blood. The receptors stem from a woman in her 70s with Graves' ophthalmopathy.

The V and J genes are TRBV2 and TRBJ1-3; 9 bases line up with TRBD1. The CDR3 has 13 residues. CDR1 is SNHLY, CDR2 FYNNEI, per germline. With 8 bases clipped from V and 2 bases from J, the junction kept 1 base outside the gene matches. The CDR3 sequence: CASWTGAGNTIYF. CDR3 nucleotide sequence: TGTGCCAGCTGGACAGGGGCTGGAAACACCATATATTTT. Drawing the rest from reference TRBV2 and TRBJ1-3, the complete variable domain is EPEVTQTPSHQVTQMGQEVILRCVPISNHLYFYWYRQILGQKVEFLVSFYNNEISEKSEIFDDQFSVERPDGSNFTLKIRSTKLEDSAMYFCASWTGAGNTIYFGEGSWLTVV.

This clonotype was recorded at least ten times. The J gene is TRBJ2-7, the V gene TRBV2; TRBD1 matches 7 bases. Germline V lookup: CDR1 SNHLY, CDR2 FYNNEI. J lost 4 bases, V lost 8 bases, and 2 bases had no gene match. The CDR3 is 11 residues long. DNA for the CDR3: TGTGCCAGCGACAGGGAGTACGAGCAGTACTTC. It yields the protein CASDREYEQYF.

V and J are TRBV7-2 and TRBJ2-3, with a weak D call TRBD2 (5 bases). The CDR3 covers 14 residues. Per germline, CDR1 SGHTA and CDR2 FQGNSA. V lost 5 bases and J lost 6, with 15 bases in between. CDR3 residues: CASSASYLADTQYF. CDR3 in DNA: TGTGCCAGCAGCGCTAGCTACCTTGCGGATACGCAGTATTTT.

J is TRBJ2-7 and V is TRBV2; 7 positions agree with TRBD2. Germline V CDR1 and CDR2: SNHLY, FYNNEI. The CDR3 runs to 13 residues. V gave up 6 bases and J gave up 6 bases; unmatched junction bases: 8. The CDR3 DNA sequence: TGTGCCAGCAGACGGTCGGGAGGTCCCGAGCAGTACTTC. Protein product: CASRRSGGPEQYF. The full variable domain, with the rest looked up from reference TRBV2 and TRBJ2-7, is EPEVTQTPSHQVTQMGQEVILRCVPISNHLYFYWYRQILGQKVEFLVSFYNNEISEKSEIFDDQFSVERPDGSNFTLKIRSTKLEDSAMYFCASRRSGGPEQYFGPGTRLTVT.

V gene TRBV5-8 combines with J gene TRBJ2-1, with 7 bases fitting TRBD2. Germline CDR1 reads SGHTS; CDR2 reads YDEGEE. J was trimmed by 9 bases and V by 0 bases; bases with no gene match: 9. CDR3 length: 15 amino acids. CDR3 loop: CASSLGGGVPGEQFF. The CDR3 DNA reads TGTGCCAGCAGCTTGGGCGGGGGAGTCCCCGGTGAGCAGTTCTTC.

This clonotype was seen only a few times. J is TRBJ2-4 and V is TRBV6-5, with 8 bases lining up with TRBD1. Trimming cost V 0 bases and J 3 bases; bases outside gene matches: 13. This CDR3 has 19 residues. Germline assignment: CDR1 MNHEY and CDR2 SVGAGI. CDR3 sequence (DNA): TGTGCCAGCAGTTACTCAGGGGCCGGGACAGGAGGGGGCAAAAACATTCAGTACTTC. This codes for CASSYSGAGTGGGKNIQYF.

This clonotype was recorded at least ten times. The J gene is TRBJ1-2, the V gene TRBV12-3 or TRBV12-4; D is perhaps TRBD1 (6 bases). V lost 6 bases to trimming and J lost 3 bases, with 8 bases between them. CDR3 length: 12 residues. As DNA, the CDR3 is TGTGCCAGCAGCAGGGGATACTATGGCTACACCTTC. Translated: CASSRGYYGYTF.

This clonotype was counted a few times. V gene TRBV7-6 combines with J gene TRBJ1-6, with TRBD1 identical over 7 bases. The CDR3 sequence is 16 residues long. The germline V gene encodes CDR1 SGHVS and CDR2 FNYEAQ. V was pared by 1 base and J by 7 bases, with 7 bases of the junction left unmatched. The CDR3, as DNA: TGTGCCAGCAGCTTAGTAGGGGGCGCGCTCAATTCACCCCTCCACTTT. As protein: CASSLVGGALNSPLHF. Full variable domain (missing parts from reference TRBV7-6 and TRBJ1-6): GAGVSQSPRYKVTKRGQDVALRCDPISGHVSLYWYRQALGQGPEFLTYFNYEAQQDKSGLPNDRFSAERPEGSISTLTIQRTEQRDSAMYRCASSLVGGALNSPLHFGNGTRLTVT.

In this sample, this clonotype turned up many times. V is TRBV2 and J is TRBJ2-7, with 15 nucleotides matching TRBD2. CDR1 is SNHLY, CDR2 FYNNEI, per germline. Unmatched junction bases numbered 6, after V lost 5 bases and J lost 1 base. The CDR3 covers 17 residues. The CDR3 spells CASSPGTSGRPSYEQYF. In DNA form, the CDR3 reads TGTGCCAGCAGTCCCGGGACTAGCGGGAGGCCGTCCTACGAGCAGTACTTC.

In its sample, this clonotype was seen many times. V and J are TRBV9 and TRBJ1-4; D remains unclear. CDR3 length: 14 residues. Germline V CDR1 and CDR2: SGDLS, YYNGEE. V lost 3 bases to trimming and J lost 3 bases, with 9 bases between them. The CDR3 DNA is TGTGCCAGCAGCGGGAGGTTGGCTAATGAAAAACTGTTTTTT. It codes for CASSGRLANEKLFF. The whole variable domain, filled in from reference TRBV9 and TRBJ1-4, reads DSGVTQTPKHLITATGQRVTLRCSPRSGDLSVYWYQQSLDQGLQFLIQYYNGEERAKGNILERFSAQQFPDLHSELNLSSLELGDSALYFCASSGRLANEKLFFGSGTQLSVL.

J is TRBJ2-7 and V is TRBV7-9, with TRBD1 as a possible D gene (6 bases). CDR3 length: 13 amino acids. Trimming removed 5 bases from V and 4 bases from J, with 12 bases in between. The V gene's germline CDR1 is SEHNR and CDR2 FQNEAQ (reference sequence). CDR3 sequence (DNA): TGTGCCAGCAGCCGGGACACCAGATACGAGCAGTACTTC. Its translation is CASSRDTRYEQYF. The variable domain in full, with the rest retrieved from reference TRBV7-9 and TRBJ2-7, is DTGVSQNPRHKITKRGQNVTFRCDPISEHNRLYWYRQTLGQGPEFLTYFQNEAQLEKSRLLSDRFSAERPKGSFSTLEIQRTEQGDSAMYLCASSRDTRYEQYFGPGTRLTVT.

This clonotype was seen only a few times. The chain combines TRBV6-6 with TRBJ2-5, with no clear D. The V end lost 0 bases, the J end lost 2 bases, and 13 bases lay between the germline ends. Looked up from germline, CDR1 is MNHNY and CDR2 is SVGAGI (reference sequence). The CDR3 consists of 16 residues. CDR3 sequence reads: CASSYSFRGRQETQYF. Written as DNA, the CDR3 is TGTGCCAGCAGTTACTCATTTAGAGGACGGCAAGAGACCCAGTACTTC.

V is TRBV6-1 and J is TRBJ1-5; a weak D match, TRBD1 (5 bases). V lost 8 bases and J 3 bases, leaving 17 bases between the germline ends. From germline, CDR1 is MNHNS and CDR2 SASEGT. This CDR3 has 15 amino acids. CDR3 sequence reads: CASQTPGTVNQPQHF. The DNA for the CDR3 is TGTGCCAGCCAGACTCCGGGGACGGTCAATCAGCCCCAGCATTTT.

The chain carries TRBV3-1 and TRBJ2-3; 7 bases are a match to TRBD2. V shed 0 bases and J 2 bases; nucleotides not matched to a gene: 8. Germline V gene sequence: CDR1 LGHDT, CDR2 YNNKEL (reference sequence). This CDR3 has 17 amino acids. The CDR3 here is CASSQDAAGAYTDTQYF. The CDR3 nucleotides are TGTGCCAGCAGCCAAGACGCGGCGGGAGCATACACAGATACGCAGTATTTT.

This clonotype has ten or more counts. The chain joins TRBV28 to TRBJ2-7, with D hard to call. V lost 3 bases to trimming and J lost 5 bases, with 8 bases between them. CDR1 is MDHEN, CDR2 SYDVKM, per germline. The CDR3 spans 12 residues. As DNA, the CDR3 is TGTGCCAGCAGTTTGTTCCTGAACGAGCAGTACTTC. This translates into CASSLFLNEQYF.